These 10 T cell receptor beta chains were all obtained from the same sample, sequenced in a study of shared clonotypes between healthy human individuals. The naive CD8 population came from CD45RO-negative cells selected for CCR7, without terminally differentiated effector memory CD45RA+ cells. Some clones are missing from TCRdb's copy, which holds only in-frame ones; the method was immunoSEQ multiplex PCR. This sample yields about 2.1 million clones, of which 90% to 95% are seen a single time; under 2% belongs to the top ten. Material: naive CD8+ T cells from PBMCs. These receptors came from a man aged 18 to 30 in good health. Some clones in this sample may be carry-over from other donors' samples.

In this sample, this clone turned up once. The DNA of the CDR3 is TGTGCCAGCAGCTTGGGTCGGAGGGGTGAAGGCATTCAGTACTTC. Protein: CASSLGRRGEGIQYF. The chain couples TRBV7-9 to TRBJ2-4; D might be TRBD2 (6 bases). Per the germline V gene, CDR1 is SEHNR and CDR2 is FQNEAQ (reference sequence). The V end lost 3 bases, the J end lost 9 bases, and 18 bases lay between the germline ends. The CDR3 consists of 15 residues.

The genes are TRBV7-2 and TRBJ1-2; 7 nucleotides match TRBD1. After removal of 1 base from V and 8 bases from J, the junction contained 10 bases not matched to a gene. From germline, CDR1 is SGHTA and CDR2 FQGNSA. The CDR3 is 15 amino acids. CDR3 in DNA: TGTGCCAGCAGCTTAGTTGGAGGGGGCGCGGGAGGCTACACCTTC. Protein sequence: CASSLVGGGAGGYTF.

The CDR3 region is CASSLWTGGAVGTEAFF. DNA for the CDR3: TGCGCCAGCAGCCTGTGGACAGGGGGCGCGGTGGGGACTGAAGCTTTCTTT. The genes are TRBV5-1 and TRBJ1-1; the match to TRBD1 covers 11 bases. V was pared by 4 bases and J by 5 bases, with 13 bases of the junction left unmatched. This CDR3 has 17 residues. Germline V gene lookup returns CDR1 SGHRS and CDR2 YFSETQ. Full variable domain (rest looked up from reference TRBV5-1 and TRBJ1-1): KAGVTQTPRYLIKTRGQQVTLSCSPISGHRSVSWYQQTPGQGLQFLFEYFSETQRNKGNFPGRFSGRQFSNSRSEMNVSTLELGDSALYLCASSLWTGGAVGTEAFFGQGTRLTVV.

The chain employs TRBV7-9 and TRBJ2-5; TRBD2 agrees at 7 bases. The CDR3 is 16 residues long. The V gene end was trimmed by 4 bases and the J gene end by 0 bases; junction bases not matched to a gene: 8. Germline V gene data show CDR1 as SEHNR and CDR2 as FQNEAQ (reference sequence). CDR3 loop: CASSSGGRAYQETQYF. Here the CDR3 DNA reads TGTGCCAGCAGCTCCGGGGGGAGGGCGTACCAAGAGACCCAGTACTTC.

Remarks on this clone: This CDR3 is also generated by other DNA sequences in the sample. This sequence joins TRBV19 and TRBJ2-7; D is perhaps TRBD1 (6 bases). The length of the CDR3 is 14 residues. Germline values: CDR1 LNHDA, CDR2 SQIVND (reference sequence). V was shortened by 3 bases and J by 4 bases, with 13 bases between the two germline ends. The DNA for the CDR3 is TGTGCCAGTAGTATCTCCCAGGGGCGATACGAGCAGTACTTC. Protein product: CASSISQGRYEQYF.

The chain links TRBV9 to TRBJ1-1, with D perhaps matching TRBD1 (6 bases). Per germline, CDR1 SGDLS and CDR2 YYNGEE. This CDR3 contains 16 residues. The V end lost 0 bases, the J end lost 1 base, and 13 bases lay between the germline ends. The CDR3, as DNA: TGTGCCAGCAGCGTAGCTCCGGGGGCAGAGAACACTGAAGCTTTCTTT. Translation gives CASSVAPGAENTEAFF.

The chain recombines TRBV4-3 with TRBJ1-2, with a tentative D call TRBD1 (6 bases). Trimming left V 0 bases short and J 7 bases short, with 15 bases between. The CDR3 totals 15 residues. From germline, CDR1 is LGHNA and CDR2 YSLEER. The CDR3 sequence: CASSQDYPGASGYTF. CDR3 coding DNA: TGCGCCAGCAGCCAAGATTATCCGGGGGCGAGTGGCTACACCTTC.

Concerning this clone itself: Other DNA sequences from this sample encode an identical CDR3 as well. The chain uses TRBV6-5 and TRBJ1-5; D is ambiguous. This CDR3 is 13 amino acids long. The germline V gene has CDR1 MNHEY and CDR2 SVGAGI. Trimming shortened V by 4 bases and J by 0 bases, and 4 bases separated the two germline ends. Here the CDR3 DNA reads TGTGCCAGCAGTTCTCTTAGCAATCAGCCCCAGCATTTT. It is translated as CASSSLSNQPQHF.

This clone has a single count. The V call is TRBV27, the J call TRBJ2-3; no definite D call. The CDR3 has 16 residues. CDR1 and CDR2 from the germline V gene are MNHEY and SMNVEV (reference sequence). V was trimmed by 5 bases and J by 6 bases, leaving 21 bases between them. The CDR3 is CASSPLTFSGVDTQYF. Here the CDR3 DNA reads TGTGCCAGCAGTCCCCTGACCTTTTCCGGAGTGGATACGCAGTATTTT.

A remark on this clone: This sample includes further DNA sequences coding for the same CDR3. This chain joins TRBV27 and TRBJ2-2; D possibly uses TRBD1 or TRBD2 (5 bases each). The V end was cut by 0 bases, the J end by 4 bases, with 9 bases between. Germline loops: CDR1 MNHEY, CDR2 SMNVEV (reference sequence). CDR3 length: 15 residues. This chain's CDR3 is CASSLSGTPTGELFF. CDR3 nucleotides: TGTGCCAGCAGTTTATCAGGGACCCCCACCGGGGAGCTGTTTTTT.